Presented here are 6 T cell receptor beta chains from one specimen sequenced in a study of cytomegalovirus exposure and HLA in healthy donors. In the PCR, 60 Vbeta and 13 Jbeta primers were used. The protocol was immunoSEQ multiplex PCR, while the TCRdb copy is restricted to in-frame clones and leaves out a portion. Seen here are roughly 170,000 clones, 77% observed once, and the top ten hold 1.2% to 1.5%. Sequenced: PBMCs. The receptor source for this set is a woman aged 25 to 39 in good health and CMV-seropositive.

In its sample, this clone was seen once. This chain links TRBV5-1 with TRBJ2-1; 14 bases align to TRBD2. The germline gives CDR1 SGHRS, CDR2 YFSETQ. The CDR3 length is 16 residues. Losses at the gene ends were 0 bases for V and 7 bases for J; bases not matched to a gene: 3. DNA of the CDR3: TGCGCCAGCAGCTTGGGGGGACTAGCGGGAGTTAATGAGCAGTTCTTC. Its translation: CASSLGGLAGVNEQFF.

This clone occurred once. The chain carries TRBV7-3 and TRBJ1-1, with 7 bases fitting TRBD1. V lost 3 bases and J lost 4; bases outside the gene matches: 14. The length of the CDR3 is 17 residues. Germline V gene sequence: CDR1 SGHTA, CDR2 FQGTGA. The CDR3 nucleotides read TGTGCCAGCAGCTTGAGACAGGGTGGCTTCCTAGGCACTGAAGCTTTCTTT. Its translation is CASSLRQGGFLGTEAFF.

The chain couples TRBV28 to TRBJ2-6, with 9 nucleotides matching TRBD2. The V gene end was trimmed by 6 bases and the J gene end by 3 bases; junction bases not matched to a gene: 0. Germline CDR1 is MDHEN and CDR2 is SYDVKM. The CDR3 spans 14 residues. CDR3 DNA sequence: TGTGCCAGCAGAGCGGGGGGTGGGGCCAACGTCCTGACTTTC. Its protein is CASRAGGGANVLTF.

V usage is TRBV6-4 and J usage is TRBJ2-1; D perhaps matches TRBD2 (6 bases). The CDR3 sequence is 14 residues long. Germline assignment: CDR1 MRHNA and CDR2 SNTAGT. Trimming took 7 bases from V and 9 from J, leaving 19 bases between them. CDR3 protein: CASTGNSGNGEQFF. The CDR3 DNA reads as TGTGCCAGCACGGGTAATAGCGGTAACGGTGAGCAGTTCTTC.

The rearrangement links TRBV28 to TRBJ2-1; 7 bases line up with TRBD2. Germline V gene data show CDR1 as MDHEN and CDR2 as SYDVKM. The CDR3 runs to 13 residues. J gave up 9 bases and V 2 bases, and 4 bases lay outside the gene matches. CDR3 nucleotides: TGTGCCAGCAGTTTAGGACTAGTTGGTGAGCAGTTCTTC. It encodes CASSLGLVGEQFF.

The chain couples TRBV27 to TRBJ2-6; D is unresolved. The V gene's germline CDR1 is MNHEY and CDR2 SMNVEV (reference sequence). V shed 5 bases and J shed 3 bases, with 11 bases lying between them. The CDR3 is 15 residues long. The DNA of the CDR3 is TGTGCCAGCAGTCCCCTGTCGGGTGGGGCCAACGTCCTGACTTTC. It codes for CASSPLSGGANVLTF.